The 10 T cell receptor beta chains below were found in one sample sequenced in a study of shared clonotypes between healthy human individuals (dated by TCRdb to 2020 to 2021). Library preparation employed the immunoSEQ multiplex PCR assay. TCRdb took this table from immuneACCESS and kept in-frame rearrangements with V and J called. Such tables lack part of the clones; where checked against another copy, unresolved V genes explain under half of the gap, and the rest is unexplained. Across this sample there are around 1.5 million clones, with nearly 99% seen only once. The ten top clones hold approximately 0.45% of the sample. Sequenced: naive CD4+ T cells sorted from blood. What the cell subset or site label conveys for this sample: CD45RA+ positively selected. The receptors were gathered from a man under 40 in good health.

V and J are TRBV9 and TRBJ2-3; D is perhaps TRBD2 (6 bases). Germline V gives CDR1 SGDLS, CDR2 YYNGEE. V lost 4 bases to trimming and J lost 7 bases, with 16 bases between them. This CDR3 is built from 14 residues. This CDR3 is CASSPPGLSYTQYF. CDR3 nucleotides: TGTGCCAGCAGCCCACCCGGACTATCGTATACGCAGTATTTT.

The rearrangement uses TRBV7-2 and TRBJ2-7; 8 bases agree with TRBD2. This CDR3 has 17 amino acids. Germline-derived CDR1 and CDR2 are SGHTA and FQGNSA. Trimming at V came to 1 base and at J to 0 bases, leaving 8 bases not matched to a gene. The CDR3 spells CASSLVTSGRSSYEQYF. In DNA form, the CDR3 reads TGTGCCAGCAGCTTAGTTACTAGCGGACGAAGCTCCTACGAGCAGTACTTC.

The rearrangement joins TRBV6-6 to TRBJ2-7, with D perhaps matching TRBD2 (5 bases). The V end lost 0 bases, the J end lost 6 bases, and 15 bases lay between the germline ends. The CDR3 runs to 15 residues. Germline V CDR1 and CDR2: MNHNY, SVGAGI (reference sequence). The CDR3: CASSYSGSAQLEQYF. CDR3 DNA: TGTGCCAGCAGTTACTCGGGTAGCGCGCAGCTCGAGCAGTACTTC.

This chain uses TRBV5-1 with TRBJ2-3; 11 bases match TRBD2. Trimming cost V 0 bases and J 2 bases; bases outside gene matches: 5. Germline CDR1 reads SGHRS; CDR2 reads YFSETQ. This CDR3 region has 17 residues. CDR3 residues: CASSLVTSGSDTDTQYF. DNA for the CDR3: TGCGCCAGCAGCTTGGTCACTAGCGGGAGTGACACAGATACGCAGTATTTT.

The chain combines TRBV14 with TRBJ1-1; possibly TRBD1 for D (6 bases). CDR3 length: 16 residues. V lost 2 bases and J 5 bases, leaving 18 bases between the germline ends. CDR1 is SGHDN, CDR2 FVKESK, per germline. The CDR3 sequence is CASSQSLGRDRTEAFF. The CDR3 DNA sequence: TGTGCCAGCAGCCAAAGCCTTGGGAGAGACAGGACTGAAGCTTTCTTT.

A remark on this clone: The junction and the germline gene differ at one end; a read error may be behind it. The chain carries TRBV10-2 and TRBJ2-5; D remains ambiguous. CDR3 length: 14 amino acids. Per the germline V gene, CDR1 is WSHSY and CDR2 is SAAADI. The CDR3: CASSEQRDQVTQYF. The CDR3 bases are TGCGCCAGCAGTGAACAGAGAGACCAAGTGACCCAGTACTTC.

V is TRBV11-3 and J is TRBJ2-2; D is tentatively TRBD1 or TRBD2 (5 bases each). The V and J ends lost 5 bases and 2 bases respectively, with 12 bases between them. Germline CDR1 SGHNT, CDR2 YENEEA. The CDR3 is 15 amino acids. CDR3 bases: TGTGCCAGCAGCGGAAGGGACGGAAACACCGGGGAGCTGTTTTTT. Protein sequence: CASSGRDGNTGELFF. The whole variable domain, remainder taken from reference TRBV11-3 and TRBJ2-2, is EAGVVQSPRYKIIEKKQPVAFWCNPISGHNTLYWYLQNLGQGPELLIRYENEEAVDDSQLPKDRFSAERLKGVDSTLKIQPAELGDSAVYLCASSGRDGNTGELFFGEGSRLTVL.

This rearrangement joins TRBV11-2 to TRBJ2-7; 8 bases agree with TRBD1. This CDR3 region has 15 residues. Unmatched junction bases numbered 7, after V lost 5 bases and J lost 1 base. CDR1 and CDR2 from the germline V gene are SGHAT and FQNNGV. Here the CDR3 reads CASSLRDRPSYEQYF. DNA for the CDR3: TGTGCCAGCAGCCTCCGGGACAGGCCTTCCTACGAGCAGTACTTC.

The chain joins TRBV11-1 to TRBJ2-7, with 11 bases identical to TRBD2. Germline loops: CDR1 SGHAT, CDR2 FQDESV (reference sequence). The trim removed 5 bases at V and 5 bases at J, leaving 5 bases unmatched. The CDR3 runs to 14 residues. CDR3 amino acids: CASSTSGSSHEQYF. In DNA form, the CDR3 reads TGTGCCAGCAGCACTAGCGGGAGTTCCCACGAGCAGTACTTC.

This clone was observed once. This chain uses TRBV10-3 with TRBJ2-7; TRBD2 is a possible D gene (5 bases). Trimming shortened V by 5 bases and J by 7 bases, and 12 bases separated the two germline ends. This CDR3 has 12 residues. Per germline, CDR1 ENHRY and CDR2 SYGVKD. The CDR3 sequence: CAISQKDWEQYF. Here the CDR3 DNA reads TGTGCCATCAGTCAAAAGGACTGGGAGCAGTACTTC.